Listed below are T cell receptor beta chains from one sample, sequenced in a study of Graves' ophthalmopathy and Graves' hyperthyroidism. Each CDR3 protein gets one entry after TCRdb re-called the multiplex PCR reads with MiXCR. The repertoire includes 150,000 to 200,000 distinct CDR3 sequences, approximately 40% of them detected once, and roughly 8.9% sits in the top ten. Sequenced material: peripheral blood. The receptors originated from a man younger than 45 with Graves' ophthalmopathy. Each CDR3 is given with its conserved first and last residue. Each record gives: D gene, clone size, CDR3 length, V gene, J gene, CDR3 DNA, CDR3 protein. The D gene is left open where the match is weak. Clone size is not always given. Where it is, it says once, few, many or a class for expanded clones.

-	many	14	TRBV20-1	TRBJ2-5	TGCAGTGCTAGACTAGCTCCACCCGGAGAGACCCAGTACTTC	CSARLAPPGETQYF
-	-	15	TRBV28	TRBJ2-4	TGTGCCAGCGCCTTATTAGCGGAGGGGGGAGACATTCAGTACTTC	CASALLAEGGDIQYF
-	many	13	TRBV20-1	TRBJ2-7	TGCAGTGCTCGAGGAGGGGGTCTATACGAGCAGTACTTC	CSARGGGLYEQYF
-	-	16	TRBV6-5	TRBJ2-5	TGTGCCAGCAGTTACGGGGCGGGGAAGTACCAAGAGACCCAGTACTTC	CASSYGAGKYQETQYF
TRBD2	-	18	TRBV11-2	TRBJ2-7	TGTGCCAGCAGCTTAGTCCTAGCGGGAGGACCCGGCTCCTACGAGCAGTACTTC	CASSLVLAGGPGSYEQYF
TRBD1	many	15	TRBV6-6	TRBJ2-5	TGTGCCAGCAGTAGAGGGCCCGACAGGGATGCGACCCAGTACTTC	CASSRGPDRDATQYF
-	many	14	TRBV28	TRBJ1-1	TGTGCCAGCAGTCCAGGGAGTCTAAAGACTGAAGTTTTCTTT	CASSPGSLKTEVFF
-	many	15	TRBV7-2	TRBJ2-5	TGTGCCAGCAGCTTAGGGTGGAGAGGGCAAGGGACCCAGTACTTC	CASSLGWRGQGTQYF
-	many	13	TRBV6-1	TRBJ2-7	TGTGCCAGCAGTGAAGGGGCTTCCTACGAGCAGTACTTC	CASSEGASYEQYF
-	few	13	TRBV12-3/TRBV12-4	TRBJ1-1	TGTGCCAGCAGTCCCCGTTCGGGTATTAGAGCTTTCTTT	CASSPRSGIRAFF
-	-	11	TRBV7-2	TRBJ2-5	TGTGCCAGCAGCTCCGTCGGGACCCAGTACTTC	CASSSVGTQYF
TRBD1	-	16	TRBV15	TRBJ1-2	TGTGCCACCAGCAGGAGCGGGGACAGGGGAAGCCCTGGTTACACCTTC	CATSRSGDRGSPGYTF
-	-	13	TRBV2	TRBJ1-2	TGTGCCAGCAGGGAAAAGCAGGGGTACGGCTACACCTTC	CASREKQGYGYTF
-	many	21	TRBV20-1	TRBJ2-4	TGCAGTGCTAGGTGCAGGGAGAGCGCCATAGGCCCACTTTGGGCCAAAAACACTCAGTACTTC	CSARCRESAIGPLWAKNTQYF
TRBD1	many	15	TRBV2	TRBJ2-2	TGTGCCACTTCGGGACAGGGGGAAGTTACCGGGGAGCTGTTTTTT	CATSGQGEVTGELFF
TRBD2	-	13	TRBV6-1	TRBJ2-2	TGTGCCAGCAGGCTGACTAGCGGGTGGGAGCTGTTTTTT	CASRLTSGWELFF
-	many	17	TRBV28	TRBJ1-1	TGTGCCAGCAGTTTCAATCGGGGGGTCTTCATGAACACTGAAGCTTTCTTT	CASSFNRGVFMNTEAFF
-	-	13	TRBV10-3	TRBJ2-5	TGTGCCATCAGTGAGTTAGGGGATGAGACCCAGTACTTC	CAISELGDETQYF
TRBD1	-	15	TRBV11-2	TRBJ1-1	TGTGCCAGCACCCAATTCCGGGACAGGGGCACTGAAGCTTTCTTT	CASTQFRDRGTEAFF
-	many	14	TRBV27	TRBJ2-5	TGTGCCAGCAGTTTAAGGTCAGGGCGGGAGACCCAGTACTTC	CASSLRSGRETQYF
TRBD2	many	16	TRBV28	TRBJ2-5	TGTGCCAGCAGTGCTACAACCCATAGCGGGAAAGAGACCCAGTACTTC	CASSATTHSGKETQYF
TRBD1	many	17	TRBV7-3	TRBJ2-4	TGTGCCAGCAGCTCCTCCGGACCTTCCAGGGGGCGAGACATTCAGTACTTC	CASSSSGPSRGRDIQYF
TRBD1	many	16	TRBV30	TRBJ1-1	TGTGCCTGGAGTGGACGGGACAGGGGCATGGGCACTGAAGCTTTCTTT	CAWSGRDRGMGTEAFF
TRBD1	-	14	TRBV28	TRBJ1-5	TGTGCCAGCAGTCCTACAGGGGGAAGTCAGCCCCAGCATTTT	CASSPTGGSQPQHF
-	many	14	TRBV7-7	TRBJ2-5	TGTGCTAGCAGCTCCCTGGTCGGGGGCGAGACCCAGTACTTC	CASSSLVGGETQYF
-	-	18	TRBV30	TRBJ2-7	TGTGCCTGGAGTGCCAGCCGCCTAAGCGGGACAGTCTTGCGCGAGCAGTACTTC	CAWSASRLSGTVLREQYF
TRBD2	-	15	TRBV27	TRBJ2-5	TGTGCCAGCAGGCTTAGCGGGTCGATCCAAGAGACCCAGTACTTC	CASRLSGSIQETQYF
TRBD1	few	12	TRBV7-2	TRBJ2-7	TGTGCCAGCAGCGCTACAGGGGACGAGCAGTACTTC	CASSATGDEQYF
-	many	12	TRBV10-3	TRBJ2-5	TGTGCCATCAGGGCGTTCGGAGAGACCCAGTACTTC	CAIRAFGETQYF
TRBD1	-	14	TRBV7-2	TRBJ2-5	TGTGCCAGCAGCTCGACAGGGGAGGCAGAGACCCAGTACTTC	CASSSTGEAETQYF
TRBD2	many	18	TRBV28	TRBJ2-7	TGTGCCAGCAGAGCACGTCACCCTGGGACTAGCGGAGGCTACGAGCAGTACTTC	CASRARHPGTSGGYEQYF
TRBD2	many	15	TRBV28	TRBJ2-7	TGTGCCAGCAGCTTCCTAGCGGGGCCCCCCTACGAGCAGTACTTC	CASSFLAGPPYEQYF
TRBD1	-	15	TRBV6-5	TRBJ1-1	TGTGCCAGCAGTAACCCCGGACAGGGGGCGACTGAAGCTTTCTTT	CASSNPGQGATEAFF
TRBD2	once	13	TRBV12-3/TRBV12-4	TRBJ2-7	TGTGCCAGCAGTTTTGCGGGAGTGATCGAGCAGTACTTC	CASSFAGVIEQYF
-	many	15	TRBV12-3/TRBV12-4	TRBJ2-7	TGTGCCAGCAGTTTAGGACTCGCGAGCTCCTACGAGCAGTACTTC	CASSLGLASSYEQYF
TRBD2	few	17	TRBV11-1	TRBJ2-7	TGTGCCAGCAGACCTACTAGCGGGGGGCTCCTCTCCTACGAGCAGTACTTC	CASRPTSGGLLSYEQYF
-	many	17	TRBV4-3	TRBJ1-1	TGCGCCAGCAGCCAAGAAATCGGGGCGCTGTGGGACACTGAAGCTTTCTTT	CASSQEIGALWDTEAFF
TRBD1	many	14	TRBV2	TRBJ2-5	TGTGCCAGCGCGGGACAGGGGGCTCGAGAGACCCAGTACTTC	CASAGQGARETQYF
-	many	15	TRBV9	TRBJ1-3	TGTGCCAGCAGCGTAGTCCCCGAAGATGGAAACACCATATATTTT	CASSVVPEDGNTIYF
TRBD2	many	14	TRBV7-9	TRBJ2-7	TGTGCCAGCAGCTTAGTGCGGGAGTCTTACGAGCAGTACTTC	CASSLVRESYEQYF